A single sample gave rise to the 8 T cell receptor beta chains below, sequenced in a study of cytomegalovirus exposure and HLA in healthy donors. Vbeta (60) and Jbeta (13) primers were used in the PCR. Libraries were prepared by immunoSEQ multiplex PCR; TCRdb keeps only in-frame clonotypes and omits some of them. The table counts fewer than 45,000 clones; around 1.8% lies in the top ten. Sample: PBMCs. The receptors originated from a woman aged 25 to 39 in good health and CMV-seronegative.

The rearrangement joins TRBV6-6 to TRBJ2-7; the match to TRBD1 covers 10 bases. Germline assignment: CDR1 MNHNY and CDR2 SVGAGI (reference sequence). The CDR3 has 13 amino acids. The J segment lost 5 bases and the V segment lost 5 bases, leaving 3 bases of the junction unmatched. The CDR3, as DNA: TGTGCCAGCAGTGGGACAGGGGCCCACGAGCAGTACTTC. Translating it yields CASSGTGAHEQYF.

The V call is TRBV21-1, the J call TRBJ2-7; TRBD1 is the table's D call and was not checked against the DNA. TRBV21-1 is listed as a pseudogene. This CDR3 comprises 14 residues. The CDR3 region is CASSRPGQGYEQYF. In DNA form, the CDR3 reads TGTGCCAGCAGCCGTCCGGGACAGGGCTACGAGCAGTACTTC.

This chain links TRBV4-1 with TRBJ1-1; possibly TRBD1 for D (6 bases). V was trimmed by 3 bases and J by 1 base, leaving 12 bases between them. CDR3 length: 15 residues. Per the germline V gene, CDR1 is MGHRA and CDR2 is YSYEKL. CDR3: CASSHPDRSNTEAFF. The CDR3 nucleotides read TGCGCCAGCAGCCACCCAGACAGGTCGAACACTGAAGCTTTCTTT.

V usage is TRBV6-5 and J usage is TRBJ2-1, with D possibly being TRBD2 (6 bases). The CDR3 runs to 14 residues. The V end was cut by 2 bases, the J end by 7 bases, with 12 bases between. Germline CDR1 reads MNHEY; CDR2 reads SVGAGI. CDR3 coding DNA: TGTGCCAGCAGTTACGGACGGGAGTGGAATGAGCAGTTCTTC. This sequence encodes CASSYGREWNEQFF.

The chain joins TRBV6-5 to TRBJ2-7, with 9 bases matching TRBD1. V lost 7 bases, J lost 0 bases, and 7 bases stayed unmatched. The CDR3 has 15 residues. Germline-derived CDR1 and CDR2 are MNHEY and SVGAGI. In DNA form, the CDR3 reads TGTGCCAGCACCCCTGTGGGACAGGGCTCCTACGAGCAGTACTTC. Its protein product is CASTPVGQGSYEQYF.

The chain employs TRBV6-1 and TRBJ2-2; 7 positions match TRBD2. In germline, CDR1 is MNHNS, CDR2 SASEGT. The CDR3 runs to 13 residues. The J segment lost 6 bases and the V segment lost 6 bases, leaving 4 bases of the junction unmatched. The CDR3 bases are TGTGCCAGCAGGAGGGAGGGAGCCGGGGAGCTGTTTTTT. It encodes CASRREGAGELFF.

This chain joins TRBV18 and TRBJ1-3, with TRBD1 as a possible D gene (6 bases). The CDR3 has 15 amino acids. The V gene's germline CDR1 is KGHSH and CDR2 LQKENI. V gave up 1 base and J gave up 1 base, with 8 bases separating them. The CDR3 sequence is CASSPLTGSGNTIYF. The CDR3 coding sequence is TGTGCCAGCTCACCACTAACAGGGTCTGGAAACACCATATATTTT.

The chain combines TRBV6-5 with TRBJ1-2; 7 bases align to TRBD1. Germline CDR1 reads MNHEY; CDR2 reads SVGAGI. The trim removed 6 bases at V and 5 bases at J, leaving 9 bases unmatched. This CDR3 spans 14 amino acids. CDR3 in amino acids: CASSFRQGIYGYTF. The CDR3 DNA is TGTGCCAGCAGCTTCCGACAGGGCATTTATGGCTACACCTTC.